This T cell receptor beta chain stems from a study of control samples from healthy donors and cancer patients. Only in-frame clones appear in the TCRdb table, and some are missing; sequencing was by immunoSEQ multiplex PCR. The sample holds tens of thousands of clones, under 95% seen once. The germline V gene encodes CDR1 SGHDN and CDR2 FVKESK. V shed 1 base and J shed 6 bases, with 7 bases lying between them. This CDR3 has 13 residues. The specimen sequenced was PBMCs. The TCR was taken from a woman in her thirties or forties with lung cancer. The chain is built from TRBV14 and TRBJ1-5, with D possibly matching TRBD1 (5 bases). CDR3 sequence reads: CASSQAGTQPQHF. The CDR3 nucleotides are TGTGCCAGCAGCCAAGCAGGGACTCAGCCCCAGCATTTT.